Following are 24 T cell receptor beta chains from one sample sequenced in a study of T cell changes during pregnancy in multiple sclerosis. Sequencing used immunoSEQ multiplex PCR; TCRdb keeps in-frame clones, though not all of them. The top ten clones hold 2% to 2.5% of a sample with about 70,000 clones, just over 90% of them seen once. The material sequenced was peripheral blood, taken in the second trimester of pregnancy. The source of these receptors is a female donor in good health, enrolled as a control in a pregnancy study.

This chain uses TRBV19 with TRBJ2-3, with 10 nucleotides matching TRBD2. This CDR3 comprises 15 residues. Germline trimming cut 3 bases from V and 3 bases from J; bases unmatched to any gene: 3. CDR1 LNHDA and CDR2 SQIVND come from the germline V gene (reference sequence). The CDR3 loop reads CASSMGLATTDTQYF. The CDR3 nucleotides are TGTGCCAGTAGTATGGGACTAGCGACAACAGATACGCAGTATTTT.

The V call is TRBV12-5, the J call TRBJ2-7, with 11 positions matching TRBD2. Germline values: CDR1 LGHNT, CDR2 FRNRAP. J gave up 3 bases and V 3 bases, and 10 bases lay outside the gene matches. CDR3 length: 17 residues. CDR3 region: CASGFEAGTSGNYEQYF. DNA of the CDR3: TGTGCTAGTGGTTTTGAGGCTGGGACTAGCGGTAACTACGAGCAGTACTTC.

This sequence joins TRBV2 and TRBJ2-1; 10 positions agree with TRBD1. V gave up 10 bases and J gave up 10 bases; unmatched junction bases: 10. This CDR3 has 13 amino acids. Germline V gene lookup returns CDR1 SNHLY and CDR2 FYNNEI. The CDR3 region is CATRQGAYREQFF. In DNA, the CDR3 is TGTGCCACCCGACAGGGGGCGTATAGGGAGCAGTTCTTC.

This chain uses TRBV28 with TRBJ1-4; possibly TRBD1 for D (6 bases). The CDR3 runs to 15 residues. Germline V CDR1 and CDR2: MDHEN, SYDVKM. V gave up 1 base and J gave up 4 bases, with 10 bases separating them. The CDR3, as DNA: TGTGCCAGCAGTTTATCCCAGGGGTTTAATGAAAAACTGTTTTTT. Translation gives CASSLSQGFNEKLFF.

The V gene is TRBV7-2, the J gene TRBJ1-6; TRBD1 is a possible D gene (6 bases). V lost 0 bases to trimming and J lost 14 bases, with 14 bases between them. Germline V gene sequence: CDR1 SGHTA, CDR2 FQGNSA. This CDR3 region has 14 residues. CDR3 DNA: TGTGCCAGCAGCTTAGCGTCGGCCTCAGGGGCCCTCCACTTT. Its protein product is CASSLASASGALHF.

This rearrangement joins TRBV7-8 to TRBJ1-2; TRBD1 matches at 7 bases. The CDR3 has 14 residues. Germline CDR1 is SGHVS and CDR2 is FQNEAQ. V was pared by 5 bases and J by 5 bases, with 8 bases of the junction left unmatched. CDR3 loop: CASSRTGLVYGYTF. The CDR3, as DNA: TGTGCCAGCAGCCGGACAGGTTTAGTTTATGGCTACACCTTC.

This chain links TRBV28 with TRBJ1-1; the D gene is possibly TRBD1 (5 bases). V gave up 0 bases and J gave up 5 bases, with 10 bases separating them. This CDR3 has 14 amino acids. The germline V gene encodes CDR1 MDHEN and CDR2 SYDVKM. The CDR3 bases are TGTGCCAGCAGTTTATGGGTCAGGGCTACTGAAGCTTTCTTT. Translating gives CASSLWVRATEAFF.

V usage is TRBV9 and J usage is TRBJ1-1; 8 bases are shared with TRBD1. Germline loops: CDR1 SGDLS, CDR2 YYNGEE. The CDR3 is 15 amino acids. Unmatched junction bases numbered 5, after V lost 3 bases and J lost 1 base. CDR3 amino acids: CASSETGGWNTEAFF. In DNA, the CDR3 is TGTGCCAGCAGCGAAACAGGGGGATGGAACACTGAAGCTTTCTTT.

The rearrangement links TRBV19 to TRBJ1-3; 8 nucleotides agree with TRBD1. The CDR3 length is 14 residues. From germline, CDR1 is LNHDA and CDR2 SQIVND (reference sequence). Losses at the gene ends were 7 bases for V and 4 bases for J; bases not matched to a gene: 6. This chain's CDR3 is CASTPTGGGNTIYF. The CDR3 nucleotides read TGTGCCAGTACCCCTACAGGGGGAGGAAACACCATATATTTT.

This chain links TRBV18 with TRBJ2-3; maybe TRBD1 (6 bases). Trimming pared 2 bases from V and 0 bases from J, leaving 9 bases between. The CDR3 is made up of 15 amino acids. Germline-derived CDR1 and CDR2 are KGHSH and LQKENI. CDR3 protein: CASSPGQRSTDTQYF. CDR3 nucleotide sequence: TGTGCCAGCTCACCAGGACAGCGCAGCACAGATACGCAGTATTTT.

The gene calls are TRBV4-3 and TRBJ2-5, with 10 bases that match TRBD1. With 4 bases clipped from V and 5 bases from J, the junction kept 7 bases outside the gene matches. CDR1 and CDR2 from the germline V gene are LGHNA and YSLEER. This CDR3 has 15 amino acids. The CDR3 here is CASSRGTGVSETQYF. In DNA form, the CDR3 reads TGCGCCAGCAGCCGCGGGACAGGGGTATCTGAGACCCAGTACTTC.

The chain employs TRBV4-1 and TRBJ2-2; D is perhaps TRBD1 (6 bases). Trimming pared 4 bases from V and 0 bases from J, leaving 12 bases between. Germline CDR1 is MGHRA and CDR2 is YSYEKL. The CDR3 contains 16 residues. CDR3 nucleotide sequence: TGCGCCAGCAGCCGGCAGGGGTTGTCGAACACCGGGGAGCTGTTTTTT. It specifies CASSRQGLSNTGELFF.

The gene calls are TRBV5-4 and TRBJ2-3, with 11 bases lining up with TRBD2. The ends lost 4 bases at V and 4 bases at J; junction bases unmatched: 11. The germline V gene encodes CDR1 SGHNT and CDR2 YYREEE (reference sequence). The CDR3 loop spans 17 amino acids. DNA for the CDR3: TGTGCCAGCAGCCCGCAGCTTAGCGGGGGGGCCTCAGATACGCAGTATTTT. Translation: CASSPQLSGGASDTQYF.

The chain recombines TRBV30 with TRBJ1-5; D call uncertain. V was trimmed by 2 bases and J by 5 bases, leaving 13 bases between them. The CDR3 is made up of 14 amino acids. Germline values: CDR1 GTSNPN, CDR2 SVGIG (reference sequence). The chain's CDR3 is CAWSSNTAYQPQHF. Written as DNA, the CDR3 is TGTGCCTGGAGTTCGAATACAGCTTATCAGCCCCAGCATTTT.

This chain joins TRBV30 and TRBJ1-6; TRBD1 agrees at 8 bases. With 2 bases clipped from V and 5 bases from J, the junction kept 8 bases outside the gene matches. Germline CDR1 is GTSNPN and CDR2 is SVGIG (reference sequence). The CDR3 is made up of 16 amino acids. The CDR3 is CAWSPSGTGDNSPLHF. The CDR3 DNA reads TGTGCCTGGAGTCCTTCCGGGACAGGCGATAATTCACCCCTCCACTTT.

The genes are TRBV7-2 and TRBJ2-7; possible D gene TRBD2, 6 bases. Per the germline V gene, CDR1 is SGHTA and CDR2 is FQGNSA. V was shortened by 5 bases and J by 0 bases, with 17 bases between the two germline ends. This CDR3 spans 16 amino acids. The CDR3 loop reads CASSREGGSLSYEQYF. The CDR3 coding sequence is TGTGCCAGCAGCCGAGAGGGAGGAAGCCTCTCCTACGAGCAGTACTTC.

CDR3 in amino acids: CASSPEPLETQYF. The CDR3 DNA sequence: TGTGCCAGCAGCCCTGAACCACTCGAGACCCAGTACTTC. The chain carries TRBV7-2 and TRBJ2-5, with D unresolved. Per the germline V gene, CDR1 is SGHTA and CDR2 is FQGNSA. The CDR3 totals 13 residues. Trimming shortened V by 5 bases and J by 5 bases, and 12 bases separated the two germline ends.

The V and J genes are TRBV11-1 and TRBJ2-3, with 9 bases identical to TRBD1. The CDR3 contains 14 residues. Germline CDR1 reads SGHAT; CDR2 reads FQDESV (reference sequence). The V and J ends lost 4 bases and 9 bases, in that order; junction bases with no gene match: 8. The CDR3 protein is CASSWDRVGTTQYF. CDR3 DNA: TGTGCCAGCAGCTGGGACAGGGTGGGTACGACGCAGTATTTT.

The chain joins TRBV28 to TRBJ2-7, with unresolved D. Per the germline V gene, CDR1 is MDHEN and CDR2 is SYDVKM. V was shortened by 3 bases and J by 2 bases, with 11 bases between the two germline ends. This CDR3 is built from 14 residues. CDR3 nucleotide sequence: TGTGCCAGCAGTTTGAGCTATCCCCCCTACGAGCAGTACTTC. Translation gives CASSLSYPPYEQYF. Combining the CDR3 with reference TRBV28 and TRBJ2-7 gives the whole variable domain DVKVTQSSRYLVKRTGEKVFLECVQDMDHENMFWYRQDPGLGLRLIYFSYDVKMKEKGDIPEGYSVSREKKERFSLILESASTNQTSMYLCASSLSYPPYEQYFGPGTRLTVT.

The genes are TRBV4-3 and TRBJ1-3, with TRBD1 identical over 7 bases. This CDR3 spans 16 amino acids. V lost 3 bases, J lost 7 bases, and 12 bases stayed unmatched. Germline loops: CDR1 LGHNA, CDR2 YSLEER. DNA for the CDR3: TGCGCCAGCAGCCAGGGAAAATCGACAGGGAGGAACACCATATATTTT. Protein sequence: CASSQGKSTGRNTIYF.

This sequence joins TRBV6-6 and TRBJ1-2; 7 nucleotides align to TRBD1. CDR1 is MNHNY and CDR2 is SVGAGI in the germline V gene (reference sequence). Unmatched junction bases numbered 13, after V lost 4 bases and J lost 8 bases. The CDR3 is 15 amino acids. CDR3 in DNA: TGTGCCAGCAGTTCAACCGGACAGGCGCTTGCGGGCTACACCTTC. Amino acid sequence: CASSSTGQALAGYTF.

J is TRBJ2-3 and V is TRBV9; 7 bases are a match to TRBD2. Unmatched junction bases numbered 2, after V lost 4 bases and J lost 0 bases. The CDR3 loop spans 14 amino acids. Germline V gene lookup returns CDR1 SGDLS and CDR2 YYNGEE. The DNA for the CDR3 is TGTGCCAGCAGCTTGGGAGGGAGCACAGATACGCAGTATTTT. This codes for CASSLGGSTDTQYF.

The chain uses TRBV7-3 and TRBJ1-1, with D perhaps TRBD1 (5 bases). There are 16 residues in the CDR3. In germline, CDR1 is SGHTA, CDR2 FQGTGA. V lost 5 bases and J lost 3, with 19 bases in between. The CDR3: CASSPRAGPGDTEAFF. The CDR3 DNA is TGTGCCAGCAGCCCCCGAGCAGGGCCGGGGGACACTGAAGCTTTCTTT.

CDR3 protein: CASSDPHLNTEAFF. In nucleotides, the CDR3 is TGTGCCAGCAGTGACCCTCACTTGAACACTGAAGCTTTCTTT. The gene calls are TRBV6-1 and TRBJ1-1, with D unclear. Trimming shortened V by 3 bases and J by 0 bases, and 8 bases separated the two germline ends. Germline CDR1 and CDR2: MNHNS and SASEGT. The CDR3 loop spans 14 amino acids.